The 21 T cell receptor beta chains below all came from one sample that was sequenced in a study of cytomegalovirus exposure and HLA in healthy donors. Assay: immunoSEQ multiplex PCR; the TCRdb copy retains only in-frame clones and omits some. The sample shows 90,000 to 150,000 clones, around 88% of them seen only once. The sequenced material came from PBMCs. These receptors were collected from a man younger than 30 in good health and CMV-seronegative.

The genes are TRBV27 and TRBJ2-2, with D maybe TRBD2 (6 bases). Germline V CDR1 and CDR2: MNHEY, SMNVEV (reference sequence). V was clipped by 6 bases and J by 6 bases, with 17 bases between them. The CDR3 contains 15 residues. CDR3 region: CASRWLGGAAGELFF. The CDR3, as DNA: TGTGCCAGCAGGTGGTTGGGGGGTGCAGCCGGGGAGCTGTTTTTT.

V gene TRBV7-6 combines with J gene TRBJ1-1; D is unclear. The CDR3 runs to 12 residues. Trimming took 5 bases from V and 11 from J, leaving 15 bases between them. Germline V gene sequence: CDR1 SGHVS, CDR2 FNYEAQ. The CDR3 spells CASSPDSSGAFF. The CDR3 coding sequence is TGTGCCAGCAGCCCCGACTCGTCGGGGGCTTTCTTT.

This clone was counted once. In nucleotides, the CDR3 is TGCGCCAGCAGCCAAGCACCAACAGGGGTCGTTTCCTACGAGCAGTACTTC. It encodes CASSQAPTGVVSYEQYF. The chain has TRBV4-1 and TRBJ2-7; 7 bases are shared with TRBD1. Trimming cost V 1 base and J 1 base; bases outside gene matches: 10. Looked up from germline, CDR1 is MGHRA and CDR2 is YSYEKL. This CDR3 is 17 amino acids long.

J is TRBJ2-7 and V is TRBV4-3; 7 bases match TRBD1. This CDR3 is 16 amino acids long. Germline assignment: CDR1 LGHNA and CDR2 YSLEER. With V trimmed by 0 bases and J by 5 bases, 10 bases remained unmatched. The CDR3 DNA is TGCGCCAGCAGCCAAGATCCCGGCAGGGGGTTCGACGAGCAGTACTTC. It yields the protein CASSQDPGRGFDEQYF.

The genes are TRBV5-1 and TRBJ2-3; perhaps TRBD2 as D (5 bases). Germline CDR1 is SGHRS and CDR2 is YFSETQ. The CDR3 is 14 residues long. V lost 2 bases, J lost 2 bases, and 9 bases lay in between. The CDR3 DNA reads as TGCGCCAGCAGCTTTCAGCGGCCCACAGATACGCAGTATTTT. Amino acid sequence: CASSFQRPTDTQYF.

The rearrangement joins TRBV5-1 to TRBJ1-1; D is possibly TRBD1 (6 bases). Trimming took 4 bases from V and 3 from J, leaving 13 bases between them. Germline lookup yields CDR1 SGHRS and CDR2 YFSETQ. CDR3 length equals 14 residues. The CDR3 DNA is TGCGCCAGCAGCGCGACAGGTTGGGACACTGAAGCTTTCTTT. It codes for CASSATGWDTEAFF.

The rearrangement links TRBV11-2 to TRBJ2-7; 10 bases are shared with TRBD2. Germline values: CDR1 SGHAT, CDR2 FQNNGV. This CDR3 region has 14 residues. With 0 bases clipped from V and 11 bases from J, the junction kept 7 bases outside the gene matches. The CDR3 DNA follows: TGTGCCAGCAGCTTAGATCAAGCGGGGGGGTCTAAGTACTTC. Its protein is CASSLDQAGGSKYF.

This chain connects TRBV29-1 to TRBJ2-4; 10 bases match TRBD1. The CDR3 runs 12 residues. The V gene's germline CDR1 is SQVTM and CDR2 ANQGSEA. V dropped 6 bases and J dropped 7; count of bases not matched to a gene: 3. The CDR3 is CSVMGQGNIQYF. The CDR3, as DNA: TGCAGCGTGATGGGACAGGGGAACATTCAGTACTTC. Looking up the rest from reference TRBV29-1 and TRBJ2-4 gives the full variable domain: SAVISQKPSRDICQRGTSLTIQCQVDSQVTMMFWYRQQPGQSLTLIATANQGSEATYESGFVIDKFPISRPNLTFSTLTVSNMSPEDSSIYLCSVMGQGNIQYFGAGTRLSVL.

V gene TRBV11-3 combines with J gene TRBJ1-1, with a weak D call TRBD1 (5 bases). V was shortened by 5 bases and J by 3 bases, with 10 bases between the two germline ends. Germline V CDR1 and CDR2: SGHNT, YENEEA. CDR3 length: 13 residues. The CDR3 nucleotides are TGTGCCAGCAGCACCCGGGGGGACACTGAAGCTTTCTTT. Protein sequence: CASSTRGDTEAFF.

The chain combines TRBV6-1 with TRBJ1-4, with 10 bases identical to TRBD1. The germline V gene encodes CDR1 MNHNS and CDR2 SASEGT. J was trimmed by 4 bases and V by 8 bases; bases with no gene match: 7. The length of the CDR3 is 15 residues. The CDR3 region is CASHTGTGVNEKLFF. Written as DNA, the CDR3 is TGTGCCAGCCACACCGGGACAGGGGTTAATGAAAAACTGTTTTTT.

The chain combines TRBV11-2 with TRBJ2-5; D is unresolved. Germline assignment: CDR1 SGHAT and CDR2 FQNNGV. This CDR3 contains 11 residues. Trimming cost V 5 bases and J 1 base, with 2 bases left between them. In nucleotides, the CDR3 is TGTGCCAGCAGCCTCCAAGAGACCCAGTACTTC. It encodes CASSLQETQYF.

This clone was detected only a few times. This sequence joins TRBV6-1 and TRBJ1-1; D call uncertain. The CDR3 has 16 amino acids. Germline V CDR1 and CDR2: MNHNS, SASEGT. V lost 4 bases, J lost 5 bases, and 20 bases lay in between. DNA of the CDR3: TGTGCCAGCAGTGGATATAGAGGGTTCTTTCGTACTGAAGCTTTCTTT. Protein sequence: CASSGYRGFFRTEAFF.

The chain has TRBV28 and TRBJ1-6; TRBD1 matches at 7 bases. The germline gives CDR1 MDHEN, CDR2 SYDVKM. The CDR3 spans 16 residues. V was clipped by 6 bases and J by 7 bases; unmatched bases: 12. Here the CDR3 DNA reads TGTGCCAGCAGCAACGACAGGGTGGGCTCCAATTCACCCCTCCACTTT. Amino acid sequence: CASSNDRVGSNSPLHF.

This chain connects TRBV5-1 to TRBJ2-7, with a possible D match to TRBD2 (5 bases). Germline CDR1 is SGHRS and CDR2 is YFSETQ. The CDR3 has 17 residues. Trimming pared 0 bases from V and 0 bases from J, leaving 16 bases between. The DNA of the CDR3 is TGCGCCAGCAGCTTGGGGGCTGGTAGCGCCCGCTCCTACGAGCAGTACTTC. Protein product: CASSLGAGSARSYEQYF.

This clone was counted once. J is TRBJ1-6 and V is TRBV28; no clear D gene. CDR3 length: 14 residues. Germline V gene lookup returns CDR1 MDHEN and CDR2 SYDVKM. V was clipped by 7 bases and J by 4 bases, with 11 bases between them. The CDR3 bases are TGTGCCAGCATCCCGGGAGGGTATAATTCACCCCTCCACTTT. Protein sequence: CASIPGGYNSPLHF.

The chain links TRBV10-3 to TRBJ1-2; tentatively, D is TRBD1 (5 bases). The CDR3 covers 14 residues. Germline-derived CDR1 and CDR2 are ENHRY and SYGVKD. V lost 3 bases and J lost 4, with 12 bases in between. Here the CDR3 reads CAISDDTGFYGYTF. Written as DNA, the CDR3 is TGTGCCATCAGTGACGACACAGGATTCTATGGCTACACCTTC.

The rearrangement uses TRBV5-6 and TRBJ2-7; tentative D call: TRBD1 (5 bases). Trimming left V 5 bases short and J 2 bases short, with 14 bases between. The CDR3 consists of 14 residues. Germline V gene sequence: CDR1 SGHDT, CDR2 YYEEEE. CDR3 loop: CASSNSAGTYEQYF. DNA of the CDR3: TGTGCCAGCAGTAATTCGGCAGGGACCTACGAGCAGTACTTC.

V gene TRBV15 combines with J gene TRBJ2-1, with 12 bases aligning to TRBD1. After removal of 5 bases from V and 7 bases from J, the junction contained 3 bases not matched to a gene. The CDR3 is made up of 14 amino acids. Germline V gives CDR1 LNHNV, CDR2 YYDKDF (reference sequence). The CDR3 reads CATSRDRGLNEQFF. CDR3 DNA: TGTGCCACCAGCCGGGACAGGGGGCTAAATGAGCAGTTCTTC. Full variable domain (missing parts from reference TRBV15 and TRBJ2-1): DAMVIQNPRYQVTQFGKPVTLSCSQTLNHNVMYWYQQKSSQAPKLLFHYYDKDFNNEADTPDNFQSRRPNTSFCFLDIRSPGLGDTAMYLCATSRDRGLNEQFFGPGTRLTVL.

This clone occurred a few times. Other nucleotide sequences from this sample produce the same CDR3. This rearrangement joins TRBV13 to TRBJ2-1, with TRBD2 matching over 10 bases. The V segment lost 0 bases and the J segment 9 bases; nucleotides outside the gene matches: 8. The CDR3 has 16 amino acids. The germline CDR1 and CDR2 sequences are PRHDT and FYEKMQ (reference sequence). DNA of the CDR3: TGTGCCAGCAGCTTAGGCCGAGGTAGCGGGGGGACTGAGCAGTTCTTC. This encodes CASSLGRGSGGTEQFF.

The chain couples TRBV20-1 to TRBJ2-7; D gene unclear. Trimming removed 5 bases from V and 6 bases from J, with 8 bases in between. CDR3 size: 10 residues. Germline CDR1 reads DFQATT; CDR2 reads SNEGSKA (reference sequence). The CDR3 here is CSAGWSEQYF. The CDR3 region has the DNA TGCAGTGCTGGTTGGAGCGAGCAGTACTTC.

This sequence joins TRBV5-4 and TRBJ2-7; perhaps TRBD2 as D (5 bases). Trimming cost V 1 base and J 3 bases, with 11 bases left between them. CDR3 length equals 14 residues. CDR1 and CDR2 from the germline V gene are SGHNT and YYREEE (reference sequence). The CDR3 protein is CASSLNGKIYEQYF. CDR3 bases: TGTGCCAGCAGCTTGAACGGGAAAATCTACGAGCAGTACTTC.